Each of the 23 T cell receptor beta chains below was sequenced from the same sample in a study of T cells in Graves' hyperthyroidism and ophthalmopathy. Researchers amplified the TCR beta CDR3 regions from RNA transcripts. With the HTBI primer set, the TCR CDR3 went through a first round of RT-PCR. One entry per CDR3 protein, called by TCRdb with MiXCR from the multiplex PCR reads. There are about 500,000 distinct CDR3 sequences in the sample; about 16% occur only once, and 25% to 35% lies in the top ten. Specimen: blood. The origin of the receptors is a young woman with Graves' ophthalmopathy.

The J gene is TRBJ2-3, the V gene TRBV19; TRBD2 matches at 8 bases. The length of the CDR3 is 14 residues. The J segment lost 7 bases and the V segment lost 8 bases, leaving 11 bases of the junction unmatched. Germline lookup yields CDR1 LNHDA and CDR2 SQIVND (reference sequence). CDR3: CASGEAGDSNTQYF. The DNA of the CDR3 is TGTGCCAGTGGGGAAGCGGGAGATTCAAATACGCAGTATTTT.

The chain carries TRBV5-4 and TRBJ1-2, with D possibly TRBD1 on 5 matching bases. Germline V gene data show CDR1 as SGHNT and CDR2 as YYREEE (reference sequence). This CDR3 is 14 amino acids long. With 4 bases removed from V and 4 bases from J, the gap between germline ends came to 14 bases. The CDR3 DNA reads as TGTGCCAGCAGCGGCAGGGAGGGGACCTATGGCTACACCTTC. Translation gives CASSGREGTYGYTF.

This clonotype was found many times. This sequence joins TRBV2 and TRBJ2-5, with no clear D. Germline V lookup: CDR1 SNHLY, CDR2 FYNNEI. The CDR3 contains 11 residues. Trimming removed 6 bases from V and 3 bases from J, with 5 bases in between. The CDR3 protein is CASRPEETQYF. The CDR3 nucleotides read TGTGCCAGCAGGCCTGAAGAGACCCAGTACTTC.

The J gene is TRBJ2-7, the V gene TRBV11-2; weak D call: TRBD1 (5 bases). Trimming stripped 1 base from V and 6 bases from J, with 13 bases between. Germline V gene data show CDR1 as SGHAT and CDR2 as FQNNGV. This CDR3 has 14 residues. CDR3 nucleotides: TGTGCCAGCAGCTTAGGCCAGGGATCAATCGAGCAGTACTTC. This translates into CASSLGQGSIEQYF.

This clonotype has at least ten counts. In nucleotides, the CDR3 is TGTGCCAGCAGCTCCCTAGCGGAGGGGACCCAGTACTTC. Translation gives CASSSLAEGTQYF. The V gene is TRBV7-2, the J gene TRBJ2-5; 7 bases are shared with TRBD2. CDR1 is SGHTA, CDR2 FQGNSA, per germline. With 4 bases clipped from V and 7 bases from J, the junction kept 6 bases outside the gene matches. The CDR3 sequence is 13 residues long.

The chain couples TRBV15 to TRBJ1-5; the D gene is possibly TRBD1 (6 bases). This CDR3 has 15 residues. Germline CDR1 reads LNHNV; CDR2 reads YYDKDF (reference sequence). V lost 4 bases and J lost 3, with 13 bases in between. The DNA of the CDR3 is TGTGCCACCAGCAAAGAACAGGGCTCCAATCAGCCCCAGCATTTT. Residues: CATSKEQGSNQPQHF.

The chain combines TRBV6-1 with TRBJ2-6, with D unclear. The CDR3 consists of 15 residues. CDR1 MNHNS and CDR2 SASEGT come from the germline V gene. V was clipped by 5 bases and J by 0 bases, with 8 bases between them. CDR3 residues: CASSYWDSGANVLTF. DNA of the CDR3: TGTGCCAGCAGTTATTGGGACTCTGGGGCCAACGTCCTGACTTTC.

The J gene is TRBJ2-2, the V gene TRBV9, with 8 bases fitting TRBD2. V was pared by 5 bases and J by 0 bases, with 6 bases of the junction left unmatched. CDR1 is SGDLS, CDR2 YYNGEE, per germline. The CDR3 has 16 residues. In DNA form, the CDR3 reads TGTGCCAGCAGTCCCAGCGGGAGCGCGAACACCGGGGAGCTGTTTTTT. This translates into CASSPSGSANTGELFF. The full variable domain, completed using reference TRBV9 and TRBJ2-2, is DSGVTQTPKHLITATGQRVTLRCSPRSGDLSVYWYQQSLDQGLQFLIQYYNGEERAKGNILERFSAQQFPDLHSELNLSSLELGDSALYFCASSPSGSANTGELFFGEGSRLTVL.

The table lists this clonotype with many counts. The genes are TRBV20-1 and TRBJ2-1; D is undetermined. This CDR3 comprises 10 residues. Trimming took off 5 bases at V and 5 bases at J, with 4 bases between the two ends. Germline V lookup: CDR1 DFQATT, CDR2 SNEGSKA (reference sequence). CDR3 protein: CSAPDNEQFF. The CDR3 DNA is TGCAGTGCTCCAGACAATGAGCAGTTCTTC.

The chain recombines TRBV7-9 with TRBJ2-1, with 9 bases that match TRBD2. J lost 9 bases, V lost 3 bases, and 12 bases had no gene match. Germline lookup yields CDR1 SEHNR and CDR2 FQNEAQ (reference sequence). The CDR3 is 16 amino acids. The CDR3 protein is CASSFGVVSSGVEQFF. The CDR3, as DNA: TGTGCCAGCAGCTTCGGGGTGGTGTCTAGCGGGGTTGAGCAGTTCTTC.

This clonotype was seen repeatedly, ten times or more. The CDR3 DNA reads TGTGCCAGCAGCCCCGGGACTAGCGGGGGGGTAGACGAGCAGTACTTC. This gives the protein CASSPGTSGGVDEQYF. The chain couples TRBV7-3 to TRBJ2-7, with 16 positions matching TRBD2. The CDR3 spans 16 residues. Trimming at V came to 5 bases and at J to 5 bases, leaving 6 bases not matched to a gene. Germline values: CDR1 SGHTA, CDR2 FQGTGA.

This clonotype was recorded many times. V usage is TRBV6-2 or TRBV6-3 and J usage is TRBJ2-7; unclear D gene. The CDR3 length is 17 residues. V gave up 6 bases and J gave up 1 base, with 22 bases separating them. Germline lookup yields CDR1 MNHEY and CDR2 SVGEGT. The CDR3 bases are TGTGCCAGCAGATCTCCTAGGAGCCGCCTGTCTTCCTACGAGCAGTACTTC. It is translated as CASRSPRSRLSSYEQYF.

This clonotype showed up just a few times. The CDR3, as DNA: TGCGCCAGCAGTGCAGGGCTAGCGGGAAAAAACATTCAGTACTTC. Protein product: CASSAGLAGKNIQYF. The V gene is TRBV10-1, the J gene TRBJ2-4; 9 bases align to TRBD2. The CDR3 extends over 15 amino acids. Trimming took 4 bases from V and 4 from J; bases not matched to a gene: 5. Germline V gene sequence: CDR1 WNHNN, CDR2 SYGVQD (reference sequence).

The table lists this clonotype with many counts. The V call is TRBV7-2, the J call TRBJ2-7, with 7 bases matching TRBD1. Trimming removed 5 bases from V and 0 bases from J; junction bases left unmatched: 7. This CDR3 contains 15 residues. The germline CDR1 and CDR2 sequences are SGHTA and FQGNSA. CDR3 nucleotide sequence: TGTGCCAGCAGCCATTGGGGACAGACCTCCTACGAGCAGTACTTC. Residues: CASSHWGQTSYEQYF.

This clonotype was detected a few times. The rearrangement uses TRBV7-2 and TRBJ2-1; 8 nucleotides agree with TRBD1. J lost 0 bases, V lost 8 bases, and 15 bases had no gene match. Germline CDR1 reads SGHTA; CDR2 reads FQGNSA. The CDR3 is 18 residues long. CDR3 bases: TGTGCCAGCGCGGGGCAGGGGGCGCTCTCCGGCTCCTACAATGAGCAGTTCTTC. It yields the protein CASAGQGALSGSYNEQFF.

The gene calls are TRBV19 and TRBJ2-3; 11 nucleotides line up with TRBD2. CDR1 LNHDA and CDR2 SQIVND come from the germline V gene (reference sequence). Germline trimming cut 1 base from V and 7 bases from J; bases unmatched to any gene: 13. The CDR3 is 18 amino acids. The CDR3 sequence is CASSIVVGTSGDLNTQYF. Here the CDR3 DNA reads TGTGCCAGTAGTATAGTGGTCGGGACTAGCGGAGACCTAAATACGCAGTATTTT.

This clonotype was recorded many times. The rearrangement joins TRBV7-2 to TRBJ2-1; D gene uncertain. Germline CDR1 is SGHTA and CDR2 is FQGNSA. V was pared by 2 bases and J by 4 bases, with 12 bases between. CDR3 length: 15 residues. DNA for the CDR3: TGTGCCAGCAGCTTATGGCCCGGCGAGTACAATGAGCAGTTCTTC. Translated: CASSLWPGEYNEQFF.

This clonotype appeared a few times. The chain uses TRBV20-1 and TRBJ2-1; perhaps TRBD1 as D (6 bases). Germline CDR1 is DFQATT and CDR2 is SNEGSKA (reference sequence). Trimming shortened V by 5 bases and J by 2 bases, and 13 bases separated the two germline ends. There are 14 residues in the CDR3. CDR3: CSALKAGAYNEQFF. The DNA for the CDR3 is TGCAGTGCTTTAAAGGCAGGGGCCTACAATGAGCAGTTCTTC.

The V and J genes are TRBV29-1 and TRBJ2-1; D tentatively fits TRBD1 or TRBD2 (6 bases each). Germline CDR1 and CDR2: SQVTM and ANQGSEA. V shed 1 base and J shed 2 bases, with 21 bases lying between them. The CDR3 has 18 amino acids. CDR3 region: CSVEVPRGGHTPYNEQFF. CDR3 DNA: TGCAGCGTTGAAGTCCCAAGAGGGGGGCACACCCCCTACAATGAGCAGTTCTTC.

This clonotype occurred many times. The rearrangement links TRBV7-8 to TRBJ2-3; D may be TRBD2 (6 bases). This CDR3 is built from 14 residues. V was pared by 5 bases and J by 6 bases, with 15 bases between. Germline values: CDR1 SGHVS, CDR2 FQNEAQ. The CDR3 is CASSRARGLDTQYF. The CDR3 DNA reads TGTGCCAGCAGCCGCGCCCGGGGGTTGGATACGCAGTATTTT.

This chain joins TRBV28 and TRBJ1-6; 7 nucleotides agree with TRBD1. Germline V gene lookup returns CDR1 MDHEN and CDR2 SYDVKM. V lost 8 bases, J lost 0 bases, and 16 bases stayed unmatched. CDR3 length equals 19 residues. The CDR3 sequence: CASEGALGLRSSYNSPLHF. DNA for the CDR3: TGTGCCAGCGAGGGGGCCTTGGGGTTAAGGAGCTCCTATAATTCACCCCTCCACTTT. Using reference TRBV28 and TRBJ1-6 for the parts outside the CDR3, the full variable domain is DVKVTQSSRYLVKRTGEKVFLECVQDMDHENMFWYRQDPGLGLRLIYFSYDVKMKEKGDIPEGYSVSREKKERFSLILESASTNQTSMYLCASEGALGLRSSYNSPLHFGNGTRLTVT.

This clonotype was observed many times. The rearrangement uses TRBV11-1 and TRBJ2-1, with D perhaps matching TRBD1 (6 bases). V was cut by 7 bases and J by 1 base, with 11 bases left in between. This CDR3 region has 14 residues. Germline lookup yields CDR1 SGHAT and CDR2 FQDESV (reference sequence). This CDR3 reads CASTGVLSYNEQFF. As DNA, the CDR3 is TGTGCCAGCACAGGGGTACTATCCTACAATGAGCAGTTCTTC. Variable domain in full (rest from reference TRBV11-1 and TRBJ2-1): EAEVAQSPRYKITEKSQAVAFWCDPISGHATLYWYRQILGQGPELLVQFQDESVVDDSQLPKDRFSAERLKGVDSTLKIQPAELGDSAMYLCASTGVLSYNEQFFGPGTRLTVL.

The CDR3 loop is CASSGLAGGEYEQYF. CDR3 sequence (DNA): TGTGCCAGCTCGGGACTAGCGGGAGGGGAATACGAGCAGTACTTC. The V call is TRBV2, the J call TRBJ2-7; 16 bases fit TRBD2. The CDR3 totals 15 residues. Germline V gives CDR1 SNHLY, CDR2 FYNNEI. V shed 8 bases, J shed 4 bases, and the junction held 5 bases outside the gene matches.